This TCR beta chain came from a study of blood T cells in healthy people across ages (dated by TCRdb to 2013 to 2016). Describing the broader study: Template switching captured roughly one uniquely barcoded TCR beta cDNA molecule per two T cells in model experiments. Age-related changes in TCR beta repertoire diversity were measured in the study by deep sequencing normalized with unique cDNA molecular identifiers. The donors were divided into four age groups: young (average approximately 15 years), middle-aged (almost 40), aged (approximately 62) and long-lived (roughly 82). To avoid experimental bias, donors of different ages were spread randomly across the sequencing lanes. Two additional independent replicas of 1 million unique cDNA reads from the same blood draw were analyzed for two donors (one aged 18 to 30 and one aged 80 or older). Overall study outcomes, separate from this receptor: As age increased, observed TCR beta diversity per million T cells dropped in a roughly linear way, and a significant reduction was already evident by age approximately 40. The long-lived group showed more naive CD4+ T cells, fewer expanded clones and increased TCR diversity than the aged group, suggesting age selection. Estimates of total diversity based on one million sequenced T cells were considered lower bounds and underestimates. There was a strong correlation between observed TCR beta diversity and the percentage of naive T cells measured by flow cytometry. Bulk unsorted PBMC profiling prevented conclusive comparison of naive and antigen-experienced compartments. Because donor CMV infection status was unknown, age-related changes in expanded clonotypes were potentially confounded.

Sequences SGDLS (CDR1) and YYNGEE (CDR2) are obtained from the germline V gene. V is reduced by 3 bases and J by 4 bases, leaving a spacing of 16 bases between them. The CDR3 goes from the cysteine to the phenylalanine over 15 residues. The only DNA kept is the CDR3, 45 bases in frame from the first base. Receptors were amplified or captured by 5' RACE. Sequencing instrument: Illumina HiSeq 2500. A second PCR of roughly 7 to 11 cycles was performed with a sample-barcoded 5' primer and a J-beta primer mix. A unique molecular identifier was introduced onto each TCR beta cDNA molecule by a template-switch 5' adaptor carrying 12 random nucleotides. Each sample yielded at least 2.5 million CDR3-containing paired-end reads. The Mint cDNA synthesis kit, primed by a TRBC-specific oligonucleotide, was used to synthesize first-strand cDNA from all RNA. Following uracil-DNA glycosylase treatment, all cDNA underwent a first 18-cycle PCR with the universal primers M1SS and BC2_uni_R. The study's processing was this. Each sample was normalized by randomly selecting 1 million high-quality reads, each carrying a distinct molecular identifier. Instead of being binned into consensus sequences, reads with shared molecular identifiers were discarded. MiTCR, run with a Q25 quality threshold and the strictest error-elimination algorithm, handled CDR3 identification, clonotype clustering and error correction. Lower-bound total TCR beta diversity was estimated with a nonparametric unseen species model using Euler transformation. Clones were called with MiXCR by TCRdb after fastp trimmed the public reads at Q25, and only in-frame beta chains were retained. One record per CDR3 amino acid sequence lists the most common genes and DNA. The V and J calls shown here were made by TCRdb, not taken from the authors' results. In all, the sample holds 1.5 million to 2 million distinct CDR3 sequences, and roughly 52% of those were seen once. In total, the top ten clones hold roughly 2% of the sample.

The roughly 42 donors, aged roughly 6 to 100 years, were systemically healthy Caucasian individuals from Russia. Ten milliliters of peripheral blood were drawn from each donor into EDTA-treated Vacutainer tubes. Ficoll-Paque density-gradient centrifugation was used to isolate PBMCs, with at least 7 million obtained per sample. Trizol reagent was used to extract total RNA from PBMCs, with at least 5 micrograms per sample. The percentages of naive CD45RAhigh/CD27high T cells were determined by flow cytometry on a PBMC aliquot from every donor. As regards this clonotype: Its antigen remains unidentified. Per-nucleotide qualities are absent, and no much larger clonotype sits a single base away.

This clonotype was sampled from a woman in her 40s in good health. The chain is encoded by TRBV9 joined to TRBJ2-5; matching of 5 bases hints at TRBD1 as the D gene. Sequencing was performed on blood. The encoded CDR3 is CASSALVGPGETQYF. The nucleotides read TGTGCCAGCAGCGCTCTTGTGGGGCCGGGAGAGACCCAGTACTTC.